The following is a T cell receptor (beta chain) sequence with its context. This sample was taken from a study of blood T cell repertoires in COVID-19. Whole-study context: Samples representing acute and convalescent COVID-19 were sourced from the United States, Italy and Spain. The cDNA or gDNA used as material had been derived from T cells, B-cell-depleted T cells, or PBMCs.

Patients from Seattle were sampled longitudinally, starting during active infection. The ends were cut back, 3 bases at V and 6 bases at J, with 13 bases in the middle. The CDR3 has 13 amino acids. Per the germline V gene, CDR1 is SGHNT and CDR2 is YYREEE (reference sequence). The data were produced by immunoSEQ multiplex PCR, yet TCRdb's version contains in-frame clones alone and is incomplete. The sample has about 230,000 clones, 85% to 90% seen once. V and J are TRBV5-4 and TRBJ2-7; perhaps TRBD1 as D (6 bases). Source material: peripheral blood. The sequence came from a man aged 45 to 65 with COVID-19, enrolled during active disease. CDR3 in amino acids: CASSSAGVSEQYF. The CDR3 nucleotides are TGTGCCAGCAGCTCTGCAGGGGTTTCCGAGCAGTACTTC. Full variable domain (remainder filled in from reference TRBV5-4 and TRBJ2-7): ETGVTQSPTHLIKTRGQQVTLRCSSQSGHNTVSWYQQALGQGPQFIFQYYREEENGRGNFPPRFSGLQFPNYSSELNVNALELDDSALYLCASSSAGVSEQYFGPGTRLTVT.